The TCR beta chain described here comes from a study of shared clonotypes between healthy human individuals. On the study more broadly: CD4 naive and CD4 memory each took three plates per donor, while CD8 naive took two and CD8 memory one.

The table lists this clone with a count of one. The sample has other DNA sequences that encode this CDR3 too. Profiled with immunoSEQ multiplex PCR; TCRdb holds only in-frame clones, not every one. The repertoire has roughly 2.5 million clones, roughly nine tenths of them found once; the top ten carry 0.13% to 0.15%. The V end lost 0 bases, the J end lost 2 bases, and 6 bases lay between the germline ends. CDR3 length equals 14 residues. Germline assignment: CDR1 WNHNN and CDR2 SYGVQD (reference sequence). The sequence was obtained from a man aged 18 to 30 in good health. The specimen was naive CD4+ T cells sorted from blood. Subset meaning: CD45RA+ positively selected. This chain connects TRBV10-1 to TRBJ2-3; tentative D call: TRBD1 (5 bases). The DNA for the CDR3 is TGCGCCAGCAGTGAGTCGACAGCCACAGATACGCAGTATTTT. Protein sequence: CASSESTATDTQYF.